Each of the 6 T cell receptor beta chains below was sequenced from the same sample in a study of blood T cells in healthy people across ages. Sample-barcoded 5' priming and a J-beta primer mix drove a second PCR of about 7 to 11 cycles. A single record per CDR3 protein comes from TCRdb applying MiXCR to the 5' RACE reads. The sample records over 600,000 distinct CDR3 sequences, around 45% being singletons. Sequenced sample: blood. These receptors all come from a man older than 75 in good health.

This clonotype came up a few times. This chain uses TRBV7-9 with TRBJ2-1; the D gene is possibly TRBD2 (5 bases). The end of the DNA is better explained by TRBJ2-7, so the J call may be wrong. The CDR3 contains 16 residues. Germline loops: CDR1 SEHNR, CDR2 FQNEAQ (reference sequence). The CDR3 loop reads CASSLVFGRGYNEQYF. CDR3 coding DNA: TGTGCCAGCAGCTTAGTTTTCGGCCGCGGGTACAATGAGCAGTACTTC.

This sequence joins TRBV7-2 and TRBJ2-3, with unresolved D. Germline CDR1 reads SGHTA; CDR2 reads FQGNSA. CDR3 length equals 13 residues. The V and J ends lost 1 base and 4 bases respectively, with 6 bases between them. The CDR3 nucleotides are TGTGCCAGCAGCTTAGGGTGGTCAGATACGCAGTATTTT. Amino acid sequence: CASSLGWSDTQYF.

There are a few counts of this clonotype. This chain links TRBV7-2 with TRBJ2-6, with D possibly matching TRBD1 (7 bases). CDR1 is SGHTA, CDR2 FQGNSA, per germline. The CDR3 is made up of 16 amino acids. V lost 8 bases and J 0 bases, leaving 14 bases between the germline ends. The CDR3 spells CASGTGDFSGANVLTF. Here the CDR3 DNA reads TGTGCCAGCGGAACAGGGGACTTCTCTGGGGCCAACGTCCTGACTTTC.

The chain joins TRBV20-1 to TRBJ2-1; D possibly matches TRBD1 or TRBD2 (5 bases each). V was shortened by 0 bases and J by 6 bases, with 12 bases between the two germline ends. The germline V gene encodes CDR1 DFQATT and CDR2 SNEGSKA (reference sequence). The CDR3 is 14 residues long. The CDR3 DNA follows: TGCAGTGCTAGAGATGGGGCCGGGACCAATGAGCAGTTCTTC. Translated, it gives CSARDGAGTNEQFF.

The chain recombines TRBV7-2 with TRBJ2-3, with 7 bases matching TRBD2. The CDR3 is 15 residues long. Germline V gene data show CDR1 as SGHTA and CDR2 as FQGNSA. J lost 5 bases, V lost 2 bases, and 7 bases had no gene match. CDR3 nucleotide sequence: TGTGCCAGCAGCTTACGGAGCGGGATAAAAGATACGCAGTATTTT. Its protein product is CASSLRSGIKDTQYF.

In this sample, this clonotype turned up a few times. The chain employs TRBV11-1 and TRBJ1-1, with a possible D match to TRBD1 (5 bases). The CDR3 has 14 residues. The germline CDR1 and CDR2 sequences are SGHAT and FQDESV (reference sequence). With 5 bases removed from V and 4 bases from J, the gap between germline ends came to 14 bases. CDR3 nucleotides: TGTGCCAGCAGCCCATCGGGGGGGGGCACTGAAGCTTTCTTT. Encoded protein: CASSPSGGGTEAFF.